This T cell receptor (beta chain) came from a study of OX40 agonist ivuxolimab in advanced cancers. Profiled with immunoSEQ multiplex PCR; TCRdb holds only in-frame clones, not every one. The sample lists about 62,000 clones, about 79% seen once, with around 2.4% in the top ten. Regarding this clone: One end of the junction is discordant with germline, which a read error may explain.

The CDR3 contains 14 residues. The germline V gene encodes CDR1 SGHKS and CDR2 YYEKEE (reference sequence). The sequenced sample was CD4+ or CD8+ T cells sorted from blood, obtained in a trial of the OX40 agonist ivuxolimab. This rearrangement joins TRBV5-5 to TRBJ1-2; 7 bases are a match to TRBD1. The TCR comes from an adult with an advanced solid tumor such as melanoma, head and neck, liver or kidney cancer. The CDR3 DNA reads TGTACCAGCAGCTTGGACAGGCTATACTATGGCTACACCTTC. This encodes CTSSLDRLYYGYTF. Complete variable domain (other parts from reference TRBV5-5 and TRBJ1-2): DAGVTQSPTHLIKTRGQQVTLRCSPISGHKSVSWYQQVLGQGPQFIFQYYEKEERGRGNFPDRFSARQFPNYSSELNVNALLLGDSALYLCTSSLDRLYYGYTFGSGTRLTVV.